Shown below are 23 T cell receptor beta chains from a single sample sequenced in a study of cytomegalovirus exposure and HLA in healthy donors. The study ran its PCR with 60 Vbeta and 13 Jbeta primers. Sequenced by immunoSEQ multiplex PCR; TCRdb stores in-frame clones only, minus some. In the table there are about 130,000 clones, around four fifths of which are singletons. The sample was PBMCs. These receptors were collected from a boy aged 10-17 years in good health and CMV-seronegative.

This clone was observed once. A junction end diverges from the germline sequence, so it may reflect a read error. The chain is built from TRBV7-9 and TRBJ2-5, with 11 positions matching TRBD2. The tail of the sequence fits TRBJ2-7 better, so the J call may be wrong. Germline V gene sequence: CDR1 SEHNR, CDR2 FQNEAQ (reference sequence). There are 16 residues in the CDR3. As DNA, the CDR3 is TGTGCCAGCAGTTTAGCAGGGACTAGCGGTTCCTACGAGCAGTACTTC. As protein: CASSLAGTSGSYEQYF.

This clone was picked up one time. The junction does not match germline at one end; this may be a read error. The V call is TRBV30, the J call TRBJ2-5; TRBD1 is a possible D gene (6 bases). The CDR3 length is 13 residues. Germline V lookup: CDR1 GTSNPN, CDR2 SVGIG (reference sequence). The CDR3 DNA reads TGTGCCTGGAGTGCCTCAGGGGATCAGGGTGGCCACTTC. Amino acid sequence: CAWSASGDQGGHF.

CDR3 protein: CASSLEGHGGYGYTF. CDR3 coding DNA: TGCGCCAGCAGCTTGGAAGGGCACGGGGGCTATGGCTACACCTTC. V gene TRBV5-1 combines with J gene TRBJ1-2; possible D gene TRBD1, 5 bases. The CDR3 has 15 amino acids. V was shortened by 0 bases and J by 4 bases, with 13 bases between the two germline ends. Germline V gene lookup returns CDR1 SGHRS and CDR2 YFSETQ.

This clone was recorded once. The CDR3 coding sequence is TGCGCCAGCAGCTGGACGGGACAGGGACAAGAGACCCAGTACTTC. Translation: CASSWTGQGQETQYF. The V gene is TRBV5-1, the J gene TRBJ2-5; the match to TRBD1 covers 9 bases. Losses at the gene ends were 3 bases for V and 2 bases for J; bases not matched to a gene: 5. The CDR3 extends over 15 amino acids. Germline CDR1 reads SGHRS; CDR2 reads YFSETQ.

This chain links TRBV4-2 with TRBJ2-7; 7 nucleotides agree with TRBD2. Germline V gene sequence: CDR1 LGHNA, CDR2 YNFKEQ. The V and J ends lost 0 bases and 7 bases, in that order; junction bases with no gene match: 12. This CDR3 comprises 16 residues. The CDR3 nucleotides read TGTGCCAGCAGCCAAGAGGTGGGGAGGGCCTGGGGAGAGCAGTACTTC. Its protein product is CASSQEVGRAWGEQYF.

V and J are TRBV6-6 and TRBJ2-7; D remains ambiguous. This CDR3 comprises 14 residues. Germline V CDR1 and CDR2: MNHNY, SVGAGI (reference sequence). V was pared by 2 bases and J by 0 bases, with 8 bases between. The CDR3 sequence: CASSYDDTSYEQYF. CDR3 DNA sequence: TGTGCCAGCAGTTACGACGACACCTCCTACGAGCAGTACTTC.

The rearrangement uses TRBV5-4 and TRBJ2-3; D gene ambiguous. The germline gives CDR1 SGHNT, CDR2 YYREEE (reference sequence). Trimming shortened V by 2 bases and J by 0 bases, and 7 bases separated the two germline ends. This CDR3 is 14 amino acids long. The CDR3 is CASSFTSSTDTQYF. As DNA, the CDR3 is TGTGCCAGCAGCTTCACATCGAGCACAGATACGCAGTATTTT.

J is TRBJ1-5 and V is TRBV19, with 8 bases matching TRBD1. The germline gives CDR1 LNHDA, CDR2 SQIVND (reference sequence). The length of the CDR3 is 16 residues. Trimming at V came to 6 bases and at J to 7 bases, leaving 14 bases not matched to a gene. Here the CDR3 DNA reads TGTGCCAGTAGCATCGCCTCGGACAGGGCCCTGCAGCCCCAGCATTTT. It is translated as CASSIASDRALQPQHF.

This clone was detected once. V is TRBV7-9 and J is TRBJ1-4; TRBD1 matches 7 bases. V was clipped by 3 bases and J by 8 bases; unmatched bases: 15. Germline lookup yields CDR1 SEHNR and CDR2 FQNEAQ (reference sequence). The CDR3 contains 17 residues. In DNA, the CDR3 is TGTGCCAGCAGCTTTCCCGGCCTTACAGGGGCAGAGGAAAAACTGTTTTTT. This sequence encodes CASSFPGLTGAEEKLFF.

V gene TRBV2 combines with J gene TRBJ1-5; D not resolved. The CDR3 runs to 14 residues. CDR1 is SNHLY, CDR2 FYNNEI, per germline. V gave up 4 bases and J gave up 7 bases, with 14 bases separating them. The CDR3 protein is CASSGRGFRQPQHF. The CDR3 nucleotides are TGTGCCAGCAGTGGTCGGGGTTTCAGGCAGCCCCAGCATTTT.

This rearrangement joins TRBV30 to TRBJ2-3; 13 bases map to TRBD2. This CDR3 spans 19 amino acids. Per germline, CDR1 GTSNPN and CDR2 SVGIG (reference sequence). V shed 3 bases, J shed 3 bases, and the junction held 15 bases outside the gene matches. CDR3 sequence: CAWRGHRTSGSRGTDTQYF. CDR3 nucleotides: TGTGCCTGGAGGGGACACCGGACTAGCGGGAGTCGCGGGACAGATACGCAGTATTTT.

This rearrangement joins TRBV27 to TRBJ2-3; TRBD1 might be the D (5 bases). Trimming cost V 6 bases and J 2 bases, with 21 bases left between them. Germline V gives CDR1 MNHEY, CDR2 SMNVEV (reference sequence). CDR3 length: 17 amino acids. The DNA for the CDR3 is TGTGCCAGCAGGACGTTTATCGGGCTCAGGGACACAGATACGCAGTATTTT. Translation: CASRTFIGLRDTDTQYF.

The chain combines TRBV4-3 with TRBJ2-7, with D possibly being TRBD2 (5 bases). Germline CDR1 reads LGHNA; CDR2 reads YSLEER. The CDR3 is 14 amino acids. Trimming pared 4 bases from V and 3 bases from J, leaving 13 bases between. The chain's CDR3 is CASSRRHRDYEQYF. The CDR3 DNA reads TGCGCCAGCAGCCGACGTCACCGGGACTACGAGCAGTACTTC.

This clone came up once. Because the CDR3's place on the DNA is in doubt, the DNA is left out and the CDR3 is given as listed by TCRdb. This chain links TRBV29-1 with TRBJ1-1; TRBD1, the table's D call, lacks a check against the DNA. Germline V lookup: CDR1 SQVTM, CDR2 ANQGSEA. The CDR3 is 21 amino acids in total, end residues counted. The CDR3 here is CSVGQGSLKLSLDTGITEAFF.

As regards this clone: The conserved phenylalanine or tryptophan normally closing the CDR3 is absent here, so this likely arose from a read error. The DNA is omitted, as the CDR3 cannot be located on it reliably, and the CDR3 follows TCRdb's listing. The V and J genes are TRBV13 and TRBJ2-4; the table's D call of TRBD2 was not tested on the DNA. The CDR3 has 12 residues if both end residues are counted. Germline V gene data show CDR1 as PRHDT and CDR2 as FYEKMQ (reference sequence). The CDR3 protein is CASSLGLAGPIV.

This clone was found once. This chain connects TRBV6-5 to TRBJ2-7, with 7 bases lining up with TRBD2. Germline values: CDR1 MNHEY, CDR2 SVGAGI. Losses at the gene ends were 8 bases for V and 6 bases for J; bases not matched to a gene: 10. This CDR3 has 13 residues. The CDR3 nucleotides are TGTGCCAGCGGGGGGAGGGAACCCCCCGAGCAGTACTTC. As protein: CASGGREPPEQYF.

The chain is built from TRBV2 and TRBJ2-3; 7 nucleotides align to TRBD2. The V segment lost 6 bases and the J segment 1 base; nucleotides outside the gene matches: 4. Per germline, CDR1 SNHLY and CDR2 FYNNEI. This CDR3 has 14 amino acids. The CDR3 loop is CASSGLDGTDTQYF. The CDR3 DNA reads as TGTGCCAGCAGCGGACTAGACGGCACAGATACGCAGTATTTT.

This rearrangement joins TRBV6-1 to TRBJ2-1; perhaps TRBD2 as D (5 bases). Trimming pared 5 bases from V and 2 bases from J, leaving 13 bases between. The length of the CDR3 is 15 residues. Looked up from germline, CDR1 is MNHNS and CDR2 is SASEGT. CDR3 sequence reads: CASSPDWGTYNEQFF. Written as DNA, the CDR3 is TGTGCCAGCAGTCCGGACTGGGGAACCTACAATGAGCAGTTCTTC.

This rearrangement joins TRBV9 to TRBJ2-7, with 7 bases fitting TRBD2. Germline V gives CDR1 SGDLS, CDR2 YYNGEE. The CDR3 covers 14 residues. With 4 bases clipped from V and 3 bases from J, the junction kept 7 bases outside the gene matches. Here the CDR3 DNA reads TGTGCCAGCAGCCCCGCGGGGGAGAACTACGAGCAGTACTTC. As protein: CASSPAGENYEQYF.

The V gene is TRBV7-9, the J gene TRBJ2-1, with 7 positions matching TRBD2. The germline V gene has CDR1 SEHNR and CDR2 FQNEAQ (reference sequence). J was trimmed by 0 bases and V by 3 bases; bases with no gene match: 14. This CDR3 has 19 amino acids. The CDR3 reads CASSFRDYMVPFSYNEQFF. DNA for the CDR3: TGTGCCAGCAGCTTCCGGGACTACATGGTACCGTTCTCCTACAATGAGCAGTTCTTC. The variable domain in full, with the rest retrieved from reference TRBV7-9 and TRBJ2-1, is DTGVSQNPRHKITKRGQNVTFRCDPISEHNRLYWYRQTLGQGPEFLTYFQNEAQLEKSRLLSDRFSAERPKGSFSTLEIQRTEQGDSAMYLCASSFRDYMVPFSYNEQFFGPGTRLTVL.

The V and J genes are TRBV5-4 and TRBJ2-3; D uncertain. Trimming removed 7 bases from V and 5 bases from J, with 5 bases in between. The CDR3 contains 10 residues. Germline V CDR1 and CDR2: SGHNT, YYREEE (reference sequence). CDR3 residues: CASRGDTQYF. The DNA for the CDR3 is TGTGCCAGCCGAGGAGATACGCAGTATTTT.

The chain combines TRBV19 with TRBJ2-5; 10 bases agree with TRBD2. V gave up 4 bases and J gave up 5 bases; unmatched junction bases: 10. The CDR3 contains 16 residues. Germline CDR1 LNHDA, CDR2 SQIVND (reference sequence). CDR3 protein: CASSSSGRNPGETQYF. The CDR3 coding sequence is TGTGCCAGTAGTAGTAGCGGGAGGAACCCGGGGGAGACCCAGTACTTC. Filled out from reference TRBV19 and TRBJ2-5, the complete variable domain reads DGGITQSPKYLFRKEGQNVTLSCEQNLNHDAMYWYRQDPGQGLRLIYYSQIVNDFQKGDIAEGYSVSREKKESFPLTVTSAQKNPTAFYLCASSSSGRNPGETQYFGPGTRLLVL.

The rearrangement uses TRBV11-3 and TRBJ2-3; D is ambiguous. The CDR3 totals 14 residues. The V end was cut by 5 bases, the J end by 0 bases, with 9 bases between. Germline V CDR1 and CDR2: SGHNT, YENEEA. Here the CDR3 DNA reads TGTGCCAGCAGCCAAAGCTATAGCACAGATACGCAGTATTTT. Translating it yields CASSQSYSTDTQYF.